These T cell receptor beta chains were read from a single sample in a study of beta chain features in type 1 diabetes. Data came from immunoSEQ multiplex PCR; TCRdb stores just in-frame clones and leaves some out. The profile shows hundreds of thousands of clones, 14% of them singletons. Sequenced sample: central memory CD4+ T cells from blood. The receptors come from a man aged 30 to 39 in good health. CDR3s include the opening cysteine and the closing phenylalanine or tryptophan. D genes are given only for firm matches. Size is stated for part of the rows, as once, few or many counts, or as a class when the clone is expanded.

d_gene	abundance	j_gene	v_gene	CDR3aa	CDR3nt
.	.	TRBJ2-1	TRBV2	CASNGGLYNEQFF	TGTGCCAGCAATGGGGGGCTCTACAATGAGCAGTTCTTC
.	.	TRBJ1-1	TRBV5-5	CASSQDPDTEAFF	TGTGCCAGCAGCCAAGACCCGGACACTGAAGCTTTCTTT
.	few	TRBJ2-3	TRBV7-8	CASSLYGLSTDTQYF	TGTGCCAGCAGCTTATACGGGCTCAGCACAGATACGCAGTATTTT
.	.	TRBJ2-5	TRBV6-6	CASSYVSGQYF	TGTGCCAGCAGTTACGTCTCTGGTCAGTACTTC
.	.	TRBJ2-2	TRBV18	CASSPSMATGELFF	TGTGCCAGCTCACCATCAATGGCTACCGGGGAGCTGTTTTTT
.	.	TRBJ2-7	TRBV29-1	CSRSYEQYF	TGCAGTAGATCCTACGAGCAGTACTTC
.	.	TRBJ1-2	TRBV18	CASSSGRNYGYTF	TGTGCCAGCTCATCAGGACGGAACTATGGCTACACCTTC
.	.	TRBJ2-3	TRBV6-6	CASSPWPGTIVHTQYF	TGTGCCAGCAGTCCATGGCCCGGGACGATAGTCCATACGCAGTATTTT
.	few	TRBJ2-7	TRBV13	CASSPRTSYEQYF	TGTGCCAGCAGCCCTCGAACTAGCTACGAGCAGTACTTC
.	.	TRBJ2-6	TRBV27	CASCLSSGANVLTF	TGTGCCAGCTGCCTGTCCTCTGGGGCCAACGTCCTGACTTTC
.	.	TRBJ2-5	TRBV6-6	CASSPQGNQETQYF	TGTGCCAGCAGCCCTCAGGGGAACCAAGAGACCCAGTACTTC
TRBD1	few	TRBJ2-3	TRBV11-3	CASSNRTGGTTDTQYF	TGTGCCAGCAGCAACCGGACAGGGGGGACCACAGATACGCAGTATTTT
.	.	TRBJ2-1	TRBV7-2	CASSYTAGARRNEQFF	TGTGCCAGCAGCTATACCGCGGGGGCCCGACGGAATGAGCAGTTCTTC
.	few	TRBJ1-5	TRBV6-1	CASSPTANGGQPQHF	TGTGCCAGCAGCCCGACCGCTAATGGTGGTCAGCCCCAGCATTTT
.	.	TRBJ2-1	TRBV4-3	CASSQENTGLAEEEQFF	TGCGCCAGCAGCCAAGAAAATACGGGGCTAGCCGAAGAAGAGCAGTTCTTC
TRBD1	.	TRBJ1-4	TRBV15	CATSRGGPGQNIEKLFF	TGTGCCACCAGCAGGGGGGGACCGGGACAGAATATTGAAAAACTGTTTTTT
.	.	TRBJ2-3	TRBV9	CASNGARFSTDTQYF	TGTGCCAGCAACGGGGCCAGGTTTAGCACAGATACGCAGTATTTT